The clone carrying this TCR beta chain was observed a few times. This sample is drawn from a study of T cell repertoires in cytomegalovirus infection. TCRdb itself ran the reads through MiXCR, one entry per CDR3 protein. The sample lists more than 400,000 distinct CDR3 sequences; approximately 25% were seen once. Sequenced input: PBMCs. The clonotype was recovered from a human donor in good health (CMV status not recorded). Some clones in this sample may be carry-over from other donors' samples.

As DNA, the CDR3 is TGTGCCAGCAGCTTACGGGAGGGCCTGGGTGAGCAGTTCTTC. Translated, it gives CASSLREGLGEQFF. J is TRBJ2-1 and V is TRBV7-2; 8 nucleotides align to TRBD2. Germline V lookup: CDR1 SGHTA, CDR2 FQGNSA. V shed 2 bases, J shed 9 bases, and the junction held 6 bases outside the gene matches. CDR3 size: 14 residues.